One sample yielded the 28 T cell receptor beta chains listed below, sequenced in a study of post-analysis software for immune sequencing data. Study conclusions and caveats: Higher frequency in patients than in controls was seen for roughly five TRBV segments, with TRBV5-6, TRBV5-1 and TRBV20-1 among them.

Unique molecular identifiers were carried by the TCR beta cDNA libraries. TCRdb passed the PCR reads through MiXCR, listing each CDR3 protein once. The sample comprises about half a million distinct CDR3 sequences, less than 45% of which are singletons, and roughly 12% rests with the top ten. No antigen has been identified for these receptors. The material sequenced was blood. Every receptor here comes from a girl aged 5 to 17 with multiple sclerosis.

The CDR3 nucleotides read TGTGCCAGCAGTCGAGGAAAGACCCAGTACTTC. Encoded protein: CASSRGKTQYF. V is TRBV27 and J is TRBJ2-5; unclear D gene. The V end lost 5 bases, the J end lost 6 bases, and 7 bases lay between the germline ends. Germline CDR1 and CDR2: MNHEY and SMNVEV (reference sequence). CDR3 length: 11 residues.

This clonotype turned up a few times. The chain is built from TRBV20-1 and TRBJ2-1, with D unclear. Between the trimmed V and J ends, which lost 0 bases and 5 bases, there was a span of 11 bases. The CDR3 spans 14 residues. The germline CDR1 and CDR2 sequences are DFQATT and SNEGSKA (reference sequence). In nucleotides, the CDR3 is TGCAGTGCTAGAGACCCTCTAGGGAACAATGAGCAGTTCTTC. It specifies CSARDPLGNNEQFF.

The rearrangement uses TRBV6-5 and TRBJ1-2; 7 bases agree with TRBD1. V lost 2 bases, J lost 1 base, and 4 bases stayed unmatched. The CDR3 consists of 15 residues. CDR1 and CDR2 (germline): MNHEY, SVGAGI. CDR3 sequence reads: CASSYRQGFNYGYTF. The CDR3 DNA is TGTGCCAGCAGTTACCGACAGGGTTTTAACTATGGCTACACCTTC.

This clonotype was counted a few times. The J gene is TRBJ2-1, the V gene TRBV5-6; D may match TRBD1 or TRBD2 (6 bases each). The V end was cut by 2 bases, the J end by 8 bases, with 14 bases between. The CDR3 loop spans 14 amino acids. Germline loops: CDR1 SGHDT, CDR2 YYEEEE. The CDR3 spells CASSFGGNRDEQFF. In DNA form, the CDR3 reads TGTGCCAGCAGCTTCGGGGGAAACAGGGATGAGCAGTTCTTC.

The CDR3 region has the DNA TGTGCCTGGAGTCGGAACAATGAGCAGTTCTTC. Encoded protein: CAWSRNNEQFF. This chain uses TRBV30 with TRBJ2-1; D uncertain. V gave up 2 bases and J gave up 5 bases, with 4 bases separating them. The CDR3 length is 11 residues. Germline V gene lookup returns CDR1 GTSNPN and CDR2 SVGIG (reference sequence).

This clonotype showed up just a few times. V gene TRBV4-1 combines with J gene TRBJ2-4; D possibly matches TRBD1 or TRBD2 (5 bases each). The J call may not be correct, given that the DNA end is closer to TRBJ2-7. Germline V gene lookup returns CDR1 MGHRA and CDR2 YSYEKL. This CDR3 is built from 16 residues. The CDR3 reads CASSQSRDPLRREQYF. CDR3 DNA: TGCGCCAGCAGCCAGAGCCGGGACCCCCTCCGGCGCGAGCAGTACTTC.

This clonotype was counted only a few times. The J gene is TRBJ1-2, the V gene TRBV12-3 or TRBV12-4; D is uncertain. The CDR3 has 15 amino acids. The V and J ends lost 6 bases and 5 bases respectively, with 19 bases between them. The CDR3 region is CASRSETGSRYGYTF. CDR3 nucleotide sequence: TGTGCCAGCAGATCCGAGACGGGGAGTCGATATGGCTACACCTTC.

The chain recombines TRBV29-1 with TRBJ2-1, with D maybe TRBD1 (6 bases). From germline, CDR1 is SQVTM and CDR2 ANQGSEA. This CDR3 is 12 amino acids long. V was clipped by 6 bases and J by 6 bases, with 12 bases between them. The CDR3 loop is CSVKTGFNEQFF. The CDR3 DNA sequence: TGCAGCGTGAAAACAGGGTTCAATGAGCAGTTCTTC.

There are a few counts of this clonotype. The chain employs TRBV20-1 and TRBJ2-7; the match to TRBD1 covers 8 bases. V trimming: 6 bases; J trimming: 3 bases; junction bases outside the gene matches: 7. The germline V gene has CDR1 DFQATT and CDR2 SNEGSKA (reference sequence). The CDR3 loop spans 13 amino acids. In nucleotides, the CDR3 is TGCAGTGCCTCGGACAGGGCAGGCTACGAGCAGTACTTC. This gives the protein CSASDRAGYEQYF.

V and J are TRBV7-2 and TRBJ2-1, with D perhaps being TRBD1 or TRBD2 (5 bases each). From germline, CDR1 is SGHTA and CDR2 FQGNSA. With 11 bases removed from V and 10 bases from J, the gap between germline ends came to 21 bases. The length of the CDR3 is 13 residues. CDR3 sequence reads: CAGMGLGVGEQFF. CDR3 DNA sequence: TGTGCCGGCATGGGGCTCGGGGTAGGGGAGCAGTTCTTC. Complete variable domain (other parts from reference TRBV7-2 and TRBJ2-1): GAGVSQSPSNKVTEKGKDVELRCDPISGHTALYWYRQSLGQGLEFLIYFQGNSAPDKSGLPSDRFSAERTGGSVSTLTIQRTQQEDSAVYLCAGMGLGVGEQFFGPGTRLTVL.

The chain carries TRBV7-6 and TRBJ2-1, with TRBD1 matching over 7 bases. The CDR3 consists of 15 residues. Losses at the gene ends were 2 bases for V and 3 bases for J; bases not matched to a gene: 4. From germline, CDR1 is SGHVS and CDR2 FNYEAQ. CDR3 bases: TGTGCCAGCAGCTTACGGGACAGACACTACAATGAGCAGTTCTTC. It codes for CASSLRDRHYNEQFF.

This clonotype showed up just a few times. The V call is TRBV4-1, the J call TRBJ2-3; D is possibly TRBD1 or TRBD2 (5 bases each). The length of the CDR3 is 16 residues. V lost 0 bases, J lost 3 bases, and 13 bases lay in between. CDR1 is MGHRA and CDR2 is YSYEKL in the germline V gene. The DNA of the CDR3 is TGCGCCAGCAGCCAAGATACAGGAGGAGCGACAGATACGCAGTATTTT. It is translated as CASSQDTGGATDTQYF.

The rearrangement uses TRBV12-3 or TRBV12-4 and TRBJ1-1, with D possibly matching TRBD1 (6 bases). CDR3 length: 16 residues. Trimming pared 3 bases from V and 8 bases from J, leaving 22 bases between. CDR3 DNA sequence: TGTGCCAGCAGTTTTCGAAAAAACAGGGCGACGGGCGAAGCTTTCTTT. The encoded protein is CASSFRKNRATGEAFF.

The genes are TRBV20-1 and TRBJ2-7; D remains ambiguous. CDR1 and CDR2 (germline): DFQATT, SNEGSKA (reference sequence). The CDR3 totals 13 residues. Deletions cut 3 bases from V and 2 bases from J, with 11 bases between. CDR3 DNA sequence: TGCAGTGCTAGGATCGGCTACACCTACGAGCAGTACTTC. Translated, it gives CSARIGYTYEQYF.

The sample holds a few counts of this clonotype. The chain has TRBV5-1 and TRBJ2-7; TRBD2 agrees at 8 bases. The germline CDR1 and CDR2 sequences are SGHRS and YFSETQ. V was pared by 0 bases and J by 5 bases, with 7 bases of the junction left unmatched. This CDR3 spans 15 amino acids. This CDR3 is CASSLATAGGNEQYF. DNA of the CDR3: TGCGCCAGCAGCTTGGCCACGGCGGGAGGAAACGAGCAGTACTTC.

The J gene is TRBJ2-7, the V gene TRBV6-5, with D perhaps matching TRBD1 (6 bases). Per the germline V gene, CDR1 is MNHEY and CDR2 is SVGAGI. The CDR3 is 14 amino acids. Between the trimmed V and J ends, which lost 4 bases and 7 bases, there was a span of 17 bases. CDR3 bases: TGTGCCAGCAGTTCGGCCGGGGCAGGGGTTGAGCAGTACTTC. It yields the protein CASSSAGAGVEQYF.

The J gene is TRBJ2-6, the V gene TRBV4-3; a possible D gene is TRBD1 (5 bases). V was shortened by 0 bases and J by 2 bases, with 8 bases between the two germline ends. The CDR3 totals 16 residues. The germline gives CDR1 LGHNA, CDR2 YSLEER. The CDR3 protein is CASSQDSGTGANVLTF. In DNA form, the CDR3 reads TGCGCCAGCAGCCAAGATTCAGGGACTGGGGCCAACGTCCTGACTTTC.

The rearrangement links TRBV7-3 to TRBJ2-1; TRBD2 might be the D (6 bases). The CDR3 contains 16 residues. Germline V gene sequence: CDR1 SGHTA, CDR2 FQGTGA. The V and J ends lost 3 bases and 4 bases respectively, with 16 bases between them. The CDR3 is CASSFKPGTQYNEQFF. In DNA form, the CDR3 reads TGTGCCAGCAGCTTCAAACCCGGGACTCAATACAATGAGCAGTTCTTC.

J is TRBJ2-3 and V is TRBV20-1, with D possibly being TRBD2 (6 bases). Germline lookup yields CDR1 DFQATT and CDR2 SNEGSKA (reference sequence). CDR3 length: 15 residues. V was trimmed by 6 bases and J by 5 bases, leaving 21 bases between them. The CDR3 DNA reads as TGCAGTGCCCCGCCGGCCGGCTACGGGGGAGATACGCAGTATTTT. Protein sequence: CSAPPAGYGGDTQYF.

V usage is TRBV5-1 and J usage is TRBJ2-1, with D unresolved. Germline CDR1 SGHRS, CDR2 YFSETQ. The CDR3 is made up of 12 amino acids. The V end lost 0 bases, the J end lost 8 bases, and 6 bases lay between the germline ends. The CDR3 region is CASSLGFDEQFF. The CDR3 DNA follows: TGCGCCAGCAGCTTGGGGTTTGATGAGCAGTTCTTC.

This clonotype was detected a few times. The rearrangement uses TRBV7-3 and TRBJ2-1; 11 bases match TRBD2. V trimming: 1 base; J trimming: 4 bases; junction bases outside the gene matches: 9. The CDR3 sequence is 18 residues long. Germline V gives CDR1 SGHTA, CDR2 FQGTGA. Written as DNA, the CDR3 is TGTGCCAGCAGCTTAAAGGCCGCGGGACTAGCGGAGTACAATGAGCAGTTCTTC. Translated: CASSLKAAGLAEYNEQFF.

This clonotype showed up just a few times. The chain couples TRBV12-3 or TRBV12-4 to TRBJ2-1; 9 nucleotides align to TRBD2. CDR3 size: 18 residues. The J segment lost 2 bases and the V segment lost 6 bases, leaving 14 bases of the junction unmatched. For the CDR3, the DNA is TGTGCCAGCAGCCCCTCCTTAGCGGGAGTAGGCCCCTACAATGAGCAGTTCTTC. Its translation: CASSPSLAGVGPYNEQFF.

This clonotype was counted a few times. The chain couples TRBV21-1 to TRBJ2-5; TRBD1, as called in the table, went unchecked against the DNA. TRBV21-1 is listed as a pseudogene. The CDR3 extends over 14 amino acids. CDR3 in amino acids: CASSPPRGQETQYF. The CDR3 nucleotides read TGTGCCAGCAGCCCCCCTCGGGGGCAAGAGACCCAGTACTTC.

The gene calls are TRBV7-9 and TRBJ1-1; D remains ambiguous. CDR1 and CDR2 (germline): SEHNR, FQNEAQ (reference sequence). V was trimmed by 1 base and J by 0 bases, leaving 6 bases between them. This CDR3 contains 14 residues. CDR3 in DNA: TGTGCCAGCAGCTTAGAGGGCCTGAACACTGAAGCTTTCTTT. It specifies CASSLEGLNTEAFF. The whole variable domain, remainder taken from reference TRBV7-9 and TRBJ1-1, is DTGVSQNPRHKITKRGQNVTFRCDPISEHNRLYWYRQTLGQGPEFLTYFQNEAQLEKSRLLSDRFSAERPKGSFSTLEIQRTEQGDSAMYLCASSLEGLNTEAFFGQGTRLTVV.

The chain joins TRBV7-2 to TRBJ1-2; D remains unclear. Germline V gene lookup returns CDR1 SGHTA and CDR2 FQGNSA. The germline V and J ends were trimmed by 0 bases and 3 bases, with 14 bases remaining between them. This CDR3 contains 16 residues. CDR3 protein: CASSLARFPTDYGYTF. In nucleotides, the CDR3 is TGTGCCAGCAGCTTAGCCCGATTTCCGACGGACTATGGCTACACCTTC. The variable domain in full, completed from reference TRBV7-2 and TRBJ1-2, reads GAGVSQSPSNKVTEKGKDVELRCDPISGHTALYWYRQSLGQGLEFLIYFQGNSAPDKSGLPSDRFSAERTGGSVSTLTIQRTQQEDSAVYLCASSLARFPTDYGYTFGSGTRLTVV.

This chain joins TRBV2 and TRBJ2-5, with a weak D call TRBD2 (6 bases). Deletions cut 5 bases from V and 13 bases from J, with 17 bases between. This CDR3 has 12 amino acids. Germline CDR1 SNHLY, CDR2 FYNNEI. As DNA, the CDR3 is TGTGCCAGCAGTCCCGACAGCCTGGGAGGGTACTTC. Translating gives CASSPDSLGGYF.

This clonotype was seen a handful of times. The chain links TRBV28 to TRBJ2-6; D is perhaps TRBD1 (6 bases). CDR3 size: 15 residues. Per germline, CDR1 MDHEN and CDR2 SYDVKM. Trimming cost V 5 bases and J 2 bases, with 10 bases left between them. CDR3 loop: CASSRTVTGANVLTF. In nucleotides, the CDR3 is TGTGCCAGCAGTCGGACAGTCACTGGGGCCAACGTCCTGACTTTC.

CDR3 nucleotide sequence: TGTGCCAGCAGTCCCGGACAGGGGCCCAATCAGCCCCAGCATTTT. Translating gives CASSPGQGPNQPQHF. The chain has TRBV12-3 or TRBV12-4 and TRBJ1-5; 9 bases align to TRBD1. The CDR3 loop spans 15 amino acids. Trimming took 5 bases from V and 3 from J; bases not matched to a gene: 5.